This T cell receptor (beta chain) was identified in a study of cytomegalovirus exposure and HLA in healthy donors. The PCR employed 60 Vbeta primers together with 13 Jbeta primers. As originally analysed: Per a later analysis, the number of unique TCR beta chains was some 80 million, of which 9 million to 14 million were shared. Assay used: immunoSEQ multiplex PCR; TCRdb lists only in-frame clones, some missing. That table gives V, J and clone size, and the DNA gave D and trimming. The sample lists 100,000 to 150,000 clones, 80% occurring once. This receptor was taken from a man aged 40-55 years in good health and CMV-seronegative. The material sequenced was PBMCs.

This CDR3 reads CASSLLRGSGVNTEAFF. CDR3 nucleotide sequence: TGTGCCAGCAGCTTGCTCCGGGGAAGCGGGGTCAACACTGAAGCTTTCTTT. V and J are TRBV5-4 and TRBJ1-1; D gene uncertain. V lost 1 base and J lost 2, with 18 bases in between. The CDR3 has 17 amino acids. The germline V gene has CDR1 SGHNT and CDR2 YYREEE (reference sequence).